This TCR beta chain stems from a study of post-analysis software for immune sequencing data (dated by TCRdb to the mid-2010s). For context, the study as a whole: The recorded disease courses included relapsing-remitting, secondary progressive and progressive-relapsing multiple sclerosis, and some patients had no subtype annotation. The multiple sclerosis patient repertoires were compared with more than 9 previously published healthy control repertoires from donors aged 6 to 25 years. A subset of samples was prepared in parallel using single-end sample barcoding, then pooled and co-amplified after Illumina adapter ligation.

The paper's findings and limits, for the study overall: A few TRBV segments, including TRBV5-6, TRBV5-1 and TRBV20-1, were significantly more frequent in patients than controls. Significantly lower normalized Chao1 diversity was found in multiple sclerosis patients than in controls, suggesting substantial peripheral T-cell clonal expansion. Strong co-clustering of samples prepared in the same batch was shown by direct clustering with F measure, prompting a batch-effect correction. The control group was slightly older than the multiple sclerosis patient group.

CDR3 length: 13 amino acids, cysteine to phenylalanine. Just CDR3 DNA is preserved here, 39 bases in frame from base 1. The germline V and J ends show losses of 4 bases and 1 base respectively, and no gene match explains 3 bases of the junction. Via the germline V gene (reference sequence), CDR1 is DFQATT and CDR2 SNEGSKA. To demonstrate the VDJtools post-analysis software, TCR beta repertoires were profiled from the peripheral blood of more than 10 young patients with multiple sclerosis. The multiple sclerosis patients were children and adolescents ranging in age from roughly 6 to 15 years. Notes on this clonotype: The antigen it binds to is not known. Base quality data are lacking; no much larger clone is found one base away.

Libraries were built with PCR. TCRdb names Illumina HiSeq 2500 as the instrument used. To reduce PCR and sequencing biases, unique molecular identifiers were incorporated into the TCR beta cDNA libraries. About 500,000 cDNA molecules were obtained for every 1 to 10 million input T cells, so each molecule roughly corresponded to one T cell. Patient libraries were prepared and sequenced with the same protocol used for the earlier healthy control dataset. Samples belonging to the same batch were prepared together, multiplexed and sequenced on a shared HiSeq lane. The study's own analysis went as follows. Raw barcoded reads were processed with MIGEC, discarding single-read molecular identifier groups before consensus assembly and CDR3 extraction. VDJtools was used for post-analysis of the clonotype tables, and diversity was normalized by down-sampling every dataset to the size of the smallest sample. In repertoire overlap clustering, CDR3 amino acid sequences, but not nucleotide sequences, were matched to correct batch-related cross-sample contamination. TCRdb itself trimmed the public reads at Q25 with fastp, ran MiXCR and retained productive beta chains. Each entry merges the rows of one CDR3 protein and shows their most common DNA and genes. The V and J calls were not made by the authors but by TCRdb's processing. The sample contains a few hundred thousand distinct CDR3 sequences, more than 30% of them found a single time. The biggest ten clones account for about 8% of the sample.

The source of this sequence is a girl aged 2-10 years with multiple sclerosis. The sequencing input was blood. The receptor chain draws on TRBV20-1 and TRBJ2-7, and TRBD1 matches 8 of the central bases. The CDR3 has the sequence CSANRDRSYEQYF. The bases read TGCAGTGCTAACCGGGACAGGTCCTACGAGCAGTACTTC.